Listed below are T cell receptor beta chains from one sample, sequenced in a study of cytomegalovirus exposure and HLA in healthy donors. Assay: immunoSEQ multiplex PCR; the TCRdb copy retains only in-frame clones and omits some. The data contain 150,000 to 200,000 clones, approximately 80% of them singletons. The material sequenced was PBMCs. The source is a boy younger than 18 in good health and CMV-seronegative. The CDR3 runs from the conserved cysteine through the conserved F or W. Clone size is stated in some rows and not others, as once, few, many or a class when expanded.

>TRBV11-3|TRBJ1-1|-
CASSPPNRGAGTEAFF
>TRBV6-5|TRBJ1-1|-
CASSTSTGFGTEAFF
>TRBV19|TRBJ1-2|-
CASMTQGDYGYTF
>TRBV30|TRBJ2-1|-
CAWTMAGAPGGDEQFF
>TRBV7-2|TRBJ2-5|-
CASSLGDSLYQETQYF
>TRBV11-2|TRBJ1-4|-
CASSVRTGPNEKLFF
>TRBV7-3|TRBJ1-3|-
CASSFGQGPGNTIYF
>TRBV7-9|TRBJ1-5|-
CASSPTGQNQPQHF
>TRBV7-6|TRBJ2-5|-
CASSLGRLRGETQYF
>TRBV27|TRBJ1-2|-
CASSFLAGGNYGYTF
>TRBV15|TRBJ2-1|once
CATSRDRFSRLQNNEQFF
>TRBV6-7|TRBJ1-2|-
CASSRYGEGYTF
>TRBV5-4|TRBJ2-5|-
CASSSAHGVQETQYF
>TRBV29-1|TRBJ2-7|-
CSVSGLAGVKGSYEQYF
>TRBV5-6|TRBJ1-3|-
CASSLDLGTHSSGNTIYF
>TRBV19|TRBJ1-1|-
CASSIEQNTEAFF
>TRBV6-5|TRBJ1-5|-
CASSIQGNQPQHF
>TRBV5-1|TRBJ1-5|-
CASSWDSMNQPQHF
>TRBV6-1|TRBJ1-2|-
CASSRLSNYGYTF
>TRBV7-6|TRBJ2-2|-
CASRLGTSTGELFF
>TRBV29-1|TRBJ2-5|-
CSVDWGEETQYF
>TRBV6-4|TRBJ2-2|once
CASSLEGTGELFF